This entry lists 28 T cell receptor beta chains sequenced from one sample in a study of blood T cell repertoires in COVID-19. Clones were read by immunoSEQ multiplex PCR, and TCRdb kept only the in-frame ones, dropping some. The top ten hold about 7.7% of the sample, which has 40,000 to 45,000 clones, 86% seen once. Sequencing was performed on peripheral blood. These receptors all stem from a man aged 60 to 69 with active COVID-19.

J is TRBJ1-5 and V is TRBV6-5; D is possibly TRBD1 (6 bases). CDR1 is MNHEY, CDR2 SVGAGI, per germline. V shed 2 bases and J shed 0 bases, with 8 bases lying between them. The CDR3 spans 15 residues. The CDR3 DNA reads TGTGCCAGCAGTTACGGGACAAATAGCAATCAGCCCCAGCATTTT. Its translation is CASSYGTNSNQPQHF.

The chain couples TRBV5-4 to TRBJ1-2, with D unclear. The length of the CDR3 is 14 residues. Germline CDR1 is SGHNT and CDR2 is YYREEE (reference sequence). V lost 4 bases to trimming and J lost 0 bases, with 10 bases between them. The CDR3 protein is CASSPLQTNYGYTF. CDR3 nucleotides: TGTGCCAGCAGCCCTCTACAGACTAACTATGGCTACACCTTC.

V usage is TRBV4-2 and J usage is TRBJ2-1; 12 bases are shared with TRBD2. This CDR3 is built from 17 residues. V shed 2 bases, J shed 10 bases, and the junction held 12 bases outside the gene matches. Germline V CDR1 and CDR2: LGHNA, YNFKEQ. The CDR3 spells CASSQKGALAGGWEQFF. DNA for the CDR3: TGTGCCAGCAGCCAAAAGGGCGCACTAGCGGGAGGTTGGGAGCAGTTCTTC.

The chain couples TRBV6-1 to TRBJ2-3; D is ambiguous. The CDR3 consists of 13 residues. In germline, CDR1 is MNHNS, CDR2 SASEGT. The V and J ends lost 1 base and 6 bases respectively, with 8 bases between them. CDR3 DNA sequence: TGTGCCAGCAGTGAAGAGAGGTGGGATACGCAGTATTTT. Translating it yields CASSEERWDTQYF.

This chain joins TRBV19 and TRBJ1-1, with D uncertain. The CDR3 is 14 residues long. Trimming removed 1 base from V and 1 base from J, with 7 bases in between. The germline CDR1 and CDR2 sequences are LNHDA and SQIVND (reference sequence). This CDR3 reads CASSIGSGNTEAFF. CDR3 DNA sequence: TGTGCCAGTAGTATAGGTTCAGGGAACACTGAAGCTTTCTTT.

The rearrangement joins TRBV7-9 to TRBJ2-1; 7 positions match TRBD2. J was trimmed by 9 bases and V by 5 bases; bases with no gene match: 1. Germline assignment: CDR1 SEHNR and CDR2 FQNEAQ (reference sequence). The CDR3 length is 11 residues. Here the CDR3 DNA reads TGTGCCAGCAGCCGGGAGGTTGAGCAGTTCTTC. It codes for CASSREVEQFF.

The chain has TRBV20-1 and TRBJ1-2; 7 positions match TRBD1. The CDR3 contains 11 residues. The V gene's germline CDR1 is DFQATT and CDR2 SNEGSKA (reference sequence). The junction had 6 bases not matched to a gene; V was cut back by 6 bases and J by 8 bases. For the CDR3, the DNA is TGCAGTGCCACAGGGGCGCGGGGCTACACCTTC. This codes for CSATGARGYTF.

The chain joins TRBV29-1 to TRBJ2-3; maybe TRBD1 (7 bases). The CDR3 length is 15 residues. V was cut by 3 bases and J by 4 bases, with 17 bases left in between. CDR1 SQVTM and CDR2 ANQGSEA come from the germline V gene. The CDR3 loop reads CSVDEQGGGADTQYF. Here the CDR3 DNA reads TGCAGCGTTGATGAGCAAGGGGGCGGGGCAGATACGCAGTATTTT.

This chain connects TRBV18 to TRBJ2-3, with 9 bases that match TRBD2. The germline gives CDR1 KGHSH, CDR2 LQKENI. CDR3 length: 16 residues. The trim removed 3 bases at V and 2 bases at J, leaving 6 bases unmatched. DNA for the CDR3: TGTGCCAGCTCACCCCTTAGCGGGAGAGACACAGATACGCAGTATTTT. This gives the protein CASSPLSGRDTDTQYF. The whole variable domain, remainder taken from reference TRBV18 and TRBJ2-3, is NAGVMQNPRHLVRRRGQEARLRCSPMKGHSHVYWYRQLPEEGLKFMVYLQKENIIDESGMPKERFSAEFPKEGPSILRIQQVVRGDSAAYFCASSPLSGRDTDTQYFGPGTRLTVL.

This chain uses TRBV9 with TRBJ1-1, with 7 bases lining up with TRBD1. Trimming took 3 bases from V and 2 from J; bases not matched to a gene: 7. The CDR3 sequence is 15 residues long. CDR1 is SGDLS, CDR2 YYNGEE, per germline. The CDR3 DNA reads as TGTGCCAGCAGCGAAGACTGGACAGGCAACACTGAAGCTTTCTTT. Translated, it gives CASSEDWTGNTEAFF.

The chain uses TRBV21-1 and TRBJ2-4; the table's TRBD2 call for D was not verified on the DNA. TRBV21-1 counts as a pseudogene. The CDR3 spans 14 residues. CDR3 loop: CASSSILAKNIQYF. CDR3 bases: TGTGCCAGCAGCTCCATACTAGCCAAAAACATTCAGTACTTC.

This clone was counted between two and nine times. This chain links TRBV6-2 or TRBV6-3 with TRBJ1-5; 7 bases fit TRBD1. Trimming removed 6 bases from V and 13 bases from J; junction bases left unmatched: 9. The CDR3 runs to 12 residues. CDR1 MNHEY and CDR2 SVGEGT come from the germline V gene. The CDR3 sequence is CASSPQGTAQHF. In nucleotides, the CDR3 is TGTGCCAGCAGCCCACAGGGGACAGCACAGCATTTT.

The chain joins TRBV7-6 to TRBJ2-3, with TRBD2 matching over 7 bases. Germline V gene lookup returns CDR1 SGHVS and CDR2 FNYEAQ. Losses at the gene ends were 5 bases for V and 4 bases for J; bases not matched to a gene: 15. The CDR3 length is 17 residues. The CDR3 region is CASSRPGAGDSADTQYF. DNA of the CDR3: TGTGCCAGCAGCCGCCCCGGGGCGGGAGATAGTGCAGATACGCAGTATTTT. The entire variable domain, with the rest obtained from reference TRBV7-6 and TRBJ2-3, is as follows: GAGVSQSPRYKVTKRGQDVALRCDPISGHVSLYWYRQALGQGPEFLTYFNYEAQQDKSGLPNDRFSAERPEGSISTLTIQRTEQRDSAMYRCASSRPGAGDSADTQYFGPGTRLTVL.

This clone has just one count. The CDR3: CATSSANRDSQETQYF. The CDR3 DNA reads TGTGCCACCAGCAGTGCGAACCGGGACAGCCAAGAGACCCAGTACTTC. This chain links TRBV15 with TRBJ2-5, with 7 positions matching TRBD1. The CDR3 contains 16 residues. J was trimmed by 1 base and V by 3 bases; bases with no gene match: 8. Germline lookup yields CDR1 LNHNV and CDR2 YYDKDF (reference sequence).

The chain has TRBV27 and TRBJ2-2; possible D gene TRBD2, 5 bases. V lost 6 bases and J 10 bases, leaving 15 bases between the germline ends. Germline-derived CDR1 and CDR2 are MNHEY and SMNVEV (reference sequence). The CDR3 length is 13 residues. CDR3 in DNA: TGTGCCAGCAGGGGGAGCTGGGCCAAGGAGCTGTTTTTT. This gives the protein CASRGSWAKELFF.

The chain uses TRBV6-1 and TRBJ2-3; TRBD2 matches at 13 bases. V dropped 4 bases and J dropped 5; count of bases not matched to a gene: 6. The CDR3 covers 16 residues. Germline V lookup: CDR1 MNHNS, CDR2 SASEGT. CDR3 residues: CASSAKTSGRVDTQYF. The CDR3 DNA reads as TGTGCCAGCAGTGCCAAAACTAGCGGGAGGGTAGATACGCAGTATTTT.

This chain connects TRBV18 to TRBJ1-2; the match to TRBD1 covers 8 bases. The CDR3 runs to 15 residues. The J segment lost 4 bases and the V segment lost 2 bases, leaving 6 bases of the junction unmatched. Per the germline V gene, CDR1 is KGHSH and CDR2 is LQKENI. As DNA, the CDR3 is TGTGCCAGCTCACCAGGCCTGGACAGGGTCTATGGCTACACCTTC. Protein sequence: CASSPGLDRVYGYTF.

This sequence joins TRBV2 and TRBJ2-7; 10 nucleotides align to TRBD1. V gave up 6 bases and J gave up 5 bases; unmatched junction bases: 4. The CDR3 is 13 amino acids. Germline assignment: CDR1 SNHLY and CDR2 FYNNEI. CDR3 nucleotides: TGTGCCAGCAGCGGACAGGGGGAGGACGAGCAGTACTTC. Amino acid sequence: CASSGQGEDEQYF.

Here the CDR3 reads CASSEGLAGGGNTGELFF. The CDR3 DNA follows: TGTGCCAGCAGTGAAGGCCTAGCGGGAGGCGGGAACACCGGGGAGCTGTTTTTT. The rearrangement joins TRBV6-1 to TRBJ2-2; TRBD2 matches at 11 bases. Looked up from germline, CDR1 is MNHNS and CDR2 is SASEGT. V shed 1 base and J 1 base; nucleotides not matched to a gene: 5. This CDR3 has 18 residues.

The rearrangement joins TRBV30 to TRBJ2-3, with 10 bases that match TRBD2. Germline CDR1 reads GTSNPN; CDR2 reads SVGIG (reference sequence). The CDR3 is 17 residues long. The J segment lost 0 bases and the V segment lost 3 bases, leaving 9 bases of the junction unmatched. The CDR3 sequence: CAWRPSGRSLSTDTQYF. The CDR3 DNA follows: TGTGCCTGGAGGCCTAGCGGGAGATCGCTGAGCACAGATACGCAGTATTTT. The full variable domain, in which reference TRBV30 and TRBJ2-3 provide the parts outside the CDR3, is SQTIHQWPATLVQPVGSPLSLECTVEGTSNPNLYWYRQAAGRGLQLLFYSVGIGQISSEVPQNLSASRPQDRQFILSSKKLLLSDSGFYLCAWRPSGRSLSTDTQYFGPGTRLTVL.

The chain uses TRBV6-4 and TRBJ2-3, with 14 bases fitting TRBD2. This CDR3 is built from 15 residues. J was trimmed by 9 bases and V by 2 bases; bases with no gene match: 4. Per the germline V gene, CDR1 is MRHNA and CDR2 is SNTAGT. CDR3 sequence: CASSDAGLAGDTQYF. Written as DNA, the CDR3 is TGTGCCAGCAGTGACGCGGGACTAGCGGGAGACACGCAGTATTTT.

The CDR3 DNA is TGTGCCAGCAGCCCACCCGGGAAGTACTCTGATACGCAGTATTTT. Translating gives CASSPPGKYSDTQYF. The chain employs TRBV7-9 and TRBJ2-3; TRBD2 is a possible D gene (5 bases). CDR3 length equals 15 residues. The germline V and J ends were trimmed by 5 bases and 6 bases, with 18 bases remaining between them. From germline, CDR1 is SEHNR and CDR2 FQNEAQ (reference sequence).

V and J are TRBV5-1 and TRBJ2-1; TRBD2 matches at 14 bases. Germline assignment: CDR1 SGHRS and CDR2 YFSETQ. The V segment lost 3 bases and the J segment 8 bases; nucleotides outside the gene matches: 16. This CDR3 region has 19 residues. The CDR3 sequence is CASSSLPTGLAGAEDEQFF. The CDR3 DNA sequence: TGCGCCAGCAGCTCTTTACCGACGGGACTAGCGGGAGCTGAGGATGAGCAGTTCTTC.

V gene TRBV10-3 combines with J gene TRBJ2-1; D may be TRBD2 (6 bases). Trimming pared 6 bases from V and 0 bases from J, leaving 18 bases between. The CDR3 covers 17 residues. Germline assignment: CDR1 ENHRY and CDR2 SYGVKD. This CDR3 reads CAIRGSNSGSSYNEQFF. Written as DNA, the CDR3 is TGTGCCATCAGGGGGAGTAATAGCGGTAGCTCCTACAATGAGCAGTTCTTC.

As DNA, the CDR3 is TGTGCCAGTACCGCCACAGATTTCACAGATACGCAGTATTTT. Its protein product is CASTATDFTDTQYF. The chain is built from TRBV19 and TRBJ2-3; D not certain. V dropped 7 bases and J dropped 2 bases, with 13 bases sitting between them. The CDR3 sequence is 14 residues long. Germline CDR1 LNHDA, CDR2 SQIVND (reference sequence).

This rearrangement joins TRBV4-3 to TRBJ2-5, with TRBD1 matching 7 bases. The CDR3 is 13 amino acids. V lost 5 bases, J lost 5 bases, and 5 bases stayed unmatched. Germline V lookup: CDR1 LGHNA, CDR2 YSLEER. CDR3 DNA sequence: TGCGCCAGCAGCGGGCTACAGGGGGAGACCCAGTACTTC. Protein sequence: CASSGLQGETQYF.

This rearrangement joins TRBV10-2 to TRBJ2-2, with 9 positions matching TRBD2. This CDR3 comprises 15 residues. The V segment lost 5 bases and the J segment 4 bases; nucleotides outside the gene matches: 5. Germline CDR1 is WSHSY and CDR2 is SAAADI. As DNA, the CDR3 is TGCGCCAGCAGTTTAGCGGGAGACGGCACCGGGGAGCTGTTTTTT. It is translated as CASSLAGDGTGELFF.

The J gene is TRBJ1-2, the V gene TRBV5-1, with D tentatively TRBD1 (5 bases). Germline V CDR1 and CDR2: SGHRS, YFSETQ. There are 12 residues in the CDR3. V gave up 3 bases and J gave up 5 bases, with 8 bases separating them. CDR3 in amino acids: CASSSGEYGYTF. The DNA of the CDR3 is TGCGCCAGCAGCTCGGGGGAGTATGGCTACACCTTC.